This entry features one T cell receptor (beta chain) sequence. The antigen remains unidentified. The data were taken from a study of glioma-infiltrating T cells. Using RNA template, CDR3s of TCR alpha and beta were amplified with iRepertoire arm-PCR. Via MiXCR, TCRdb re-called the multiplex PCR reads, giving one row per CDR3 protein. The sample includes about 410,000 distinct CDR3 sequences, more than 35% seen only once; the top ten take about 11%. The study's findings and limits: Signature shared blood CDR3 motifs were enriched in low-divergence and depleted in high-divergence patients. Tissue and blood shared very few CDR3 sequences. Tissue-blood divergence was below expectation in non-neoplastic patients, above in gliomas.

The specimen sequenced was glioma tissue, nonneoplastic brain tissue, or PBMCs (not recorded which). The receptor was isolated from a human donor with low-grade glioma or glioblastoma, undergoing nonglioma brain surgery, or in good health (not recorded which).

The CDR3 sequence: CASSSPGTYGYTF. CDR3 nucleotide sequence: TGTGCCAGCAGTTCCCCCGGGACCTATGGCTACACCTTC. The chain joins TRBV12-3 or TRBV12-4 to TRBJ1-2; D is perhaps TRBD1 (5 bases). This CDR3 region has 13 residues. Trimming stripped 4 bases from V and 4 bases from J, with 10 bases between.